In this sample, the clone carrying this T cell receptor (beta chain) turned up many times. Its antigen is unidentified. The CDR3 contains 15 residues. Deletions cut 3 bases from V and 3 bases from J, with 15 bases between. CDR1 and CDR2 (germline): MNHEY, SVGEGT. Building of the TCR beta libraries involved iRepertoire HTBI primers and Arm-PCR of CDR3 regions. Each CDR3 protein gets one entry after TCRdb re-called the multiplex PCR reads with MiXCR. The sample consists of roughly 450,000 distinct CDR3 sequences, about a fifth of them appearing once. This entry is derived from a study of regulatory T cells in long-lasting Graves disease. Findings and limits, study-wide: Fewer public clonotypes were shared by new patients (under 1,000) than by persistent patients (around 2,800).

This sample's time point: persistent/refractory GD, antithyroid drugs over 5 years with positive TRAb. Researchers made the TCR library from RNA that was extracted from PBMCs. The chain combines TRBV6-2 or TRBV6-3 with TRBJ2-7, with a tentative D call TRBD2 (6 bases). The sample here was peripheral blood mononuclear cells (PBMCs), taken when the disease was refractory, from a patient treated with antithyroid drugs. This receptor was taken from a female donor with Graves disease. CDR3 residues: CASSYDRTKYYEQYF. The DNA for the CDR3 is TGTGCCAGCAGTTATGATAGGACTAAGTACTACGAGCAGTACTTC.